A selection of T cell receptor beta chains follows, all from one sample in a study of Graves' ophthalmopathy and Graves' hyperthyroidism. MiXCR, run by TCRdb on the multiplex PCR reads, gives a single entry per CDR3 protein. The sample includes about 740,000 distinct CDR3 sequences, 40% seen only once; the top ten take 44%. Sequencing input: peripheral blood. The receptors were sampled from an adult man with Graves' ophthalmopathy. CDR3s include the opening cysteine and the closing phenylalanine or tryptophan. Each record gives: D gene, V gene, clone size, J gene, CDR3 DNA, CDR3 protein. A D gene is named only where the DNA matches it firmly. Clone size appears in some rows only: once, few, many, or a class for an expanded clone.

NA	TRBV29-1	NA	TRBJ1-1	TGCAGCGTTGCCGGGGGCGTTACACCCACTGAAGCTTTCTTT	CSVAGGVTPTEAFF
NA	TRBV29-1	many	TRBJ2-7	TGCAGCGTTGAGGCGGAATCCTACGAGCAGTACTTC	CSVEAESYEQYF
TRBD1	TRBV6-1	NA	TRBJ1-2	TGTGCCAGCAAAAAGGACAGGGGTTCGGCCTATGGCTACACCTTC	CASKKDRGSAYGYTF
TRBD2	TRBV2	NA	TRBJ2-3	TGTGCCAGCAGCCGGACTAGCGGAATCACAGATACGCAGTATTTT	CASSRTSGITDTQYF
TRBD1	TRBV3-1	few	TRBJ2-7	TGTGCCAGCAAGATACAGGGGGCGCGGGAGCAGTACTTC	CASKIQGAREQYF
NA	TRBV7-9	few	TRBJ2-7	TGTGCCAGCAGATTCCGACTAGGGTCCTACGAGCAGTACTTC	CASRFRLGSYEQYF
TRBD2	TRBV20-1	few	TRBJ2-5	TGCAGTGCCGGGACTAGCGGGAGGTTGGAGACCCAGTACTTC	CSAGTSGRLETQYF
TRBD1	TRBV20-1	NA	TRBJ2-2	TGCAGTGCTAGGTCCACGGGACAGGGGGCATATTCCGGGGAGCTGTTTTTT	CSARSTGQGAYSGELFF
NA	TRBV7-9	NA	TRBJ1-5	TGTGCCAGCAGCACCCAGGGGTCTCAGCCCCAGCATTTT	CASSTQGSQPQHF
TRBD1	TRBV2	NA	TRBJ2-5	TGTGCCGGCAGTTGGGGGACAGCCCAGTACTTC	CAGSWGTAQYF
NA	TRBV29-1	NA	TRBJ2-7	TGCAGCGTTTCGACAGGACCCGGCTACGAGCAGTACTTC	CSVSTGPGYEQYF
TRBD2	TRBV7-2	NA	TRBJ2-5	TGTGCCAGCAGCACCCCCCCTAGCGGGGTCCCGTACCAAGAGACCCAGTACTTC	CASSTPPSGVPYQETQYF
TRBD2	TRBV20-1	NA	TRBJ2-5	TGCAGTGCTAGAGGTCCTAGCGGGAGTTTCCAAGAGACCCAGTACTTC	CSARGPSGSFQETQYF
TRBD2	TRBV7-9	many	TRBJ2-5	TGTGCCAGCAGCCGGACTAGCGGGAGAGGAGAGACCCAGTACTTC	CASSRTSGRGETQYF
NA	TRBV9	NA	TRBJ2-7	TGTGCTAGAGCTACCGGGACGGGAGACTACGAGCAGTACTTC	CARATGTGDYEQYF
NA	TRBV7-3	NA	TRBJ1-4	TGTGCCAGCAGCCGAGTCGGGGGGATTAATGAAAAACTGTTTTTT	CASSRVGGINEKLFF
TRBD2	TRBV7-3	NA	TRBJ2-5	TGTGCCAGCAGCTTACGTCCTAGCGGGGGTTTAGAGACCCAGTACTTC	CASSLRPSGGLETQYF
TRBD1	TRBV9	NA	TRBJ1-2	TGTGCCAGCAGCGTTCGGGACAGAGAGACAATTGGCTATGGCTACACCTTC	CASSVRDRETIGYGYTF
NA	TRBV7-9	few	TRBJ1-4	TGTGCCAGCAGCCCAGGGGTCGGGGCTAATGAAAAACTGTTTTTT	CASSPGVGANEKLFF
NA	TRBV7-2	few	TRBJ1-2	TGTGCCAGCAGCTTAGGACACCGAGGCCCCTATGGCTACACCTTC	CASSLGHRGPYGYTF
NA	TRBV19	NA	TRBJ1-5	TGTGCCAGTAGTATCGAAAGGGGAGGAAGCAATCAGCCCCAGCATTTT	CASSIERGGSNQPQHF
TRBD1	TRBV20-1	few	TRBJ2-7	TGCAGTGCTAGAATCTCAGGGGGCGGATACGAGCAGTACTTC	CSARISGGGYEQYF
TRBD2	TRBV25-1	NA	TRBJ2-5	TGTGCCAGCAGAGAGACTAGCGGGGTCCGGGAGACCCAGTACTTC	CASRETSGVRETQYF
TRBD1	TRBV10-3	NA	TRBJ1-2	TGTGCCAGGGGGACAGGGGGGGGCTATGGCTACACCTTC	CARGTGGGYGYTF
TRBD1	TRBV10-3	few	TRBJ1-1	TGTGCCATCAGGGGGCCGGGACAGCCAAACACTGAAGCTTTCTTT	CAIRGPGQPNTEAFF
TRBD1	TRBV20-1	NA	TRBJ1-1	TGCAGTTCCCAGGGGGCGGCTTTCTTT	CSSQGAAFF
TRBD2	TRBV4-3	NA	TRBJ2-7	TGCGCCAGCAGCCAAGGGACTGCTGCCCGAGCGGGAGTTGGCGAGCAGTACTTC	CASSQGTAARAGVGEQYF
TRBD1	TRBV10-3	once	TRBJ1-4	TGTGCCATCAGGGGACAGGGTGACGGTGAAAAACTGTTTTTT	CAIRGQGDGEKLFF
TRBD1	TRBV25-1	NA	TRBJ1-6	TGTGCCAGCAGTGATAGTGGACAGGGGTTTCGCTCACCCCTCCACTTT	CASSDSGQGFRSPLHF